This TCR beta chain was captured by sequencing in a study of blood T cell repertoires in COVID-19. During active infection, Seattle patients enrolled and were then monitored through disease. The CDR3 length is 16 residues. V lost 6 bases and J lost 7, with 22 bases in between. Germline V gives CDR1 LGHDT, CDR2 YNNKEL (reference sequence). Clones were sequenced by immunoSEQ multiplex PCR, and TCRdb holds only the in-frame ones, with some missing. The table records 250,000 to 300,000 clones, about 87% of them present only once. This chain uses TRBV3-1 (or the pseudogene TRBV3-2) with TRBJ2-1; D is perhaps TRBD2 (6 bases). This clonotype originated in a woman in her 70s with COVID-19, enrolled during active disease. The sequenced material came from peripheral blood. CDR3 sequence: CASRPTRGGGLNEQFF. The CDR3, as DNA: TGTGCCAGCAGACCGACGAGGGGAGGAGGCCTAAATGAGCAGTTCTTC.